This T cell receptor (delta chain) was captured by sequencing in a study of γδ T cells in repeated Plasmodium falciparum infection (dated by TCRdb to the early 2020s). For the study in its entirety: Malian children exposed to intense seasonal malaria transmission were enrolled in the natural-infection arm and compared with Australian children matched for age and gender. Four controlled human malaria infections were administered to five malaria-naive U.S. adults over around 600 days by bites from P. falciparum NF54-infected Anopheles stephensi mosquitoes. Controlled-infection subjects were sampled at baseline, immediately before selected infections, and 21 days after each infection. The gammadelta TCR repertoires from Mali were analysed in two ways: cross-sectionally during periods with no transmission, and longitudinally across episodes of acute febrile malaria. The study looked at how repeated Plasmodium falciparum infection shapes the human gammadelta T cell repertoire, using both natural infection in Mali and controlled human malaria infection.

The germline V gene sets CDR1 to TSESDYY and CDR2 to QEAYKQQN. V is cut by 1 base and J by 0 bases, and the space between the germline ends is 28 bases. The CDR3 sequence holds 21 residues, the cysteine and phenylalanine included. Only the CDR3 region is kept as DNA, spanning 63 bases read in frame from base 1. The paper's findings and limits, for the study overall: Vgamma9/Vdelta2+ TCR repertoires kept a highly stable polyclonal repertoire across time and infection, and many TCRgamma sequences overlapped between individuals. Repeated controlled infections appeared to drive waves of new clonotype selection in Vdelta2-negative, largely Vdelta1+, gammadelta TCR repertoires. Vdelta2-negative gammadelta TCR repertoires from Malian children appeared more clonally expanded, less diverse and less shared than those of Australian children. The Malian cohort came from a small rural village of predominantly one ethnic group, limiting generalizability. Because the controlled-infection cohort was small, analysis of inter-individual variability in gammadelta T cell responses was limited.

The library was obtained by multiplex PCR. The sequencer listed for this sample is Illumina MiSeq. Every sorted gammadelta T cell sample had both its TCR gamma (TRG) and TCR delta (TRD) chains sequenced. Turning to the authors' computational methods: Repertoire analyses included clonotype tree plots, accumulated frequency of the top 20 clonotypes, diversity index (DI) and D75 metrics. Clones were re-identified by TCRdb from the public reads with CATT, and rows with the same DNA were merged. The authors' filters were not applied to this entry. The sample has about 57,000 delta-chain clones on record, over 1.5% of them singletons. Of the sample, approximately 15% is held by the ten largest clones. Vgamma9/Vdelta2+ and Vdelta2-negative gammadelta T cell populations were flow-sorted from peripheral blood mononuclear cells for bulk TCR repertoire analysis. This clone was observed a few times. Its specific antigen is unknown. This likely traces to a read error, being one base from a far larger clone. Other nucleotide sequences from this sample produce the same CDR3.

This sequence originates from a pool of human donors (malaria-infected and uninfected, not separated). The sample consisted of gamma-delta T cells from blood. The chain is assembled from TRAV38-2/DV8 and TRDJ1, with TRDD2 perhaps the D gene, on 6 matching bases. TCRdb offers no J gene call, so here the DNA was matched to germline to obtain one. This receptor carries the CDR3 CAYRSFLMNLPYKVYTDKLIF. The nucleotides are TGTGCTTATAGGAGCTTCCTGATGAACCTTCCATACAAGGTGTACACCGATAAACTCATCTTT.